This T cell receptor beta chain was retrieved from a study of blood T cell repertoires in COVID-19. In the study overall: PBMCs, B-cell-depleted T cells, or T cells were the source of the cDNA or gDNA that made up the material.

Cohorts were assigned according to the clinical history that participants reported. Cohort 3 donors were reported recovered after two negative PCRs, clearance, or symptom resolution. Data came from immunoSEQ multiplex PCR; TCRdb stores just in-frame clones and leaves some out. The sample has about 350,000 clones; roughly 90% are singletons. Germline V gives CDR1 MDHEN, CDR2 SYDVKM. The CDR3 is 16 amino acids. J was trimmed by 10 bases and V by 5 bases; bases with no gene match: 16. This clone was detected a few times. This clonotype was sampled from a woman aged 25 to 39 who had recovered from COVID-19. The source material was PBMCs or T cells enriched from blood (not recorded which). The chain joins TRBV28 to TRBJ1-1, with 10 bases fitting TRBD1. The CDR3 bases are TGTGCCAGCAGTCCGCCCTTAGGACAGGGGGTAGTGGGAGCTTTCTTT. Translation: CASSPPLGQGVVGAFF.